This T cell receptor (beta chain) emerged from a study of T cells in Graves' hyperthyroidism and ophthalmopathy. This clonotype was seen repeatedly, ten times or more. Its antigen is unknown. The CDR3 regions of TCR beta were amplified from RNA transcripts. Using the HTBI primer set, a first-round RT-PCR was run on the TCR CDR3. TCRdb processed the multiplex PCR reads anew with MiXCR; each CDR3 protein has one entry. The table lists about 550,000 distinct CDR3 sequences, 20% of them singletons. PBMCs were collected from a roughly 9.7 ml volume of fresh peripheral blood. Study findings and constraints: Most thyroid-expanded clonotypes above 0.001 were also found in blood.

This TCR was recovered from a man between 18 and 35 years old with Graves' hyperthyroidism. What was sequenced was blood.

The DNA of the CDR3 is TGTGCCAGCAGTTTTCGGGGCGCGGGGACTGGCTACACCTTC. It encodes CASSFRGAGTGYTF. The V gene is TRBV28, the J gene TRBJ1-2, with TRBD1 as a possible D gene (5 bases). Germline V gene sequence: CDR1 MDHEN, CDR2 SYDVKM. Trimming left V 3 bases short and J 7 bases short, with 15 bases between. The CDR3 loop spans 14 amino acids.